This T cell receptor (beta chain) was identified in a study of T cell responses to AZD1222 COVID-19 vaccine. General observations from the study: It was only a handful of AZD1222 recipients who were seropositive at baseline. Donors, mostly white British, included more females; clonal diversity was possibly underestimated. Unmutated variant regions reportedly attract nearly half of all spike-specific TCRs.

Trimming cost V 3 bases and J 5 bases, with 5 bases left between them. CDR1 and CDR2 (germline): MNHEY, SMNVEV (reference sequence). The CDR3 contains 12 residues. To note about this clone: Its antigen is currently unknown.

Using immunoSEQ multiplex PCR, the repertoire was profiled, and TCRdb retains in-frame clones only, with some absent. The table lists 95,000 to 150,000 clones, less than 95% of them singletons. The specimen comprised peripheral blood, sampled on day 0 of MenACWY control vaccination. V usage is TRBV27 and J usage is TRBJ2-1; no reliable D call. The clonotype was recovered from an adult in good health. This CDR3 is CASSLADNEQFF. The CDR3 DNA is TGTGCCAGCAGTTTGGCAGACAATGAGCAGTTCTTC.